This TCR beta chain was identified in a study of shared clonotypes between healthy human individuals. Per the germline V gene, CDR1 is SNHLY and CDR2 is FYNNEI. CDR3 length equals 13 residues. V shed 5 bases and J shed 0 bases, with 5 bases lying between them. The assay was immunoSEQ multiplex PCR, and TCRdb's table has in-frame clones only and misses some. There are just under 350,000 clones in the sample; roughly 70% occur only once, and 8% to 13% lies in the top ten. Specimen: memory CD4+ T cells sorted from blood. Documented subset: CD45RA-negative fraction. The rearrangement links TRBV2 to TRBJ1-5; D not certain. The clonotype was recovered from a young man in good health. CDR3 region: CASSPYSNQPQHF. DNA for the CDR3: TGTGCCAGCAGTCCTTATAGCAATCAGCCCCAGCATTTT.